The 5 T cell receptor beta chains in this list originate from one sample, sequenced in a study of blood T cells in healthy people across ages. For the second PCR, which ran for about 6 to 12 cycles, a sample-barcoded 5' primer and a J-beta primer mix were used. TCRdb reprocessed the 5' RACE reads via MiXCR and lists one record per CDR3 protein. This table has 1.6 million or so distinct CDR3 sequences, roughly 32% appearing once. Sequencing input: blood. The receptor set was obtained from a woman under 40 in good health.

The J gene is TRBJ2-6, the V gene TRBV28; D may be TRBD1 (6 bases). Trimming took 5 bases from V and 0 from J, leaving 11 bases between them. Looked up from germline, CDR1 is MDHEN and CDR2 is SYDVKM. CDR3 length: 16 amino acids. Here the CDR3 reads CASSQGLRSGANVLTF. DNA for the CDR3: TGTGCCAGCAGTCAGGGGCTACGCTCTGGGGCCAACGTCCTGACTTTC.

The chain has TRBV4-1 and TRBJ2-3; D possibly uses TRBD1 or TRBD2 (5 bases each). Looked up from germline, CDR1 is MGHRA and CDR2 is YSYEKL. CDR3 size: 14 residues. Trimming stripped 3 bases from V and 4 bases from J, with 11 bases between. CDR3 nucleotide sequence: TGCGCCAGCAGCCACGGGTTGGGGGCAGATACGCAGTATTTT. Its translation is CASSHGLGADTQYF.

V and J are TRBV5-1 and TRBJ2-1; D may correspond to TRBD1 or TRBD2 (5 bases each). Germline V lookup: CDR1 SGHRS, CDR2 YFSETQ. V dropped 2 bases and J dropped 1 base, with 10 bases sitting between them. This CDR3 is 15 amino acids long. The CDR3 DNA sequence: TGCGCCAGCAGCTTACGGGACGGATCCTACAATGAGCAGTTCTTC. Amino acids: CASSLRDGSYNEQFF.

The chain couples TRBV20-1 to TRBJ2-7; 13 bases are shared with TRBD2. CDR3 length: 15 amino acids. The junction had 3 bases not matched to a gene; V was cut back by 0 bases and J by 4 bases. CDR1 is DFQATT, CDR2 SNEGSKA, per germline (reference sequence). Here the CDR3 reads CSARDWTSGSYEQYF. CDR3 DNA: TGCAGTGCTAGAGATTGGACTAGCGGGAGTTACGAGCAGTACTTC.

The rearrangement joins TRBV2 to TRBJ2-1; unclear D gene. V was trimmed by 4 bases and J by 5 bases, leaving 12 bases between them. CDR1 is SNHLY and CDR2 is FYNNEI in the germline V gene. This CDR3 is built from 14 residues. The CDR3 spells CASSVRAGNNEQFF. In DNA form, the CDR3 reads TGTGCCAGCAGTGTTCGCGCTGGAAACAATGAGCAGTTCTTC.